This T cell receptor (beta chain) was obtained from a study of cytomegalovirus exposure and HLA in healthy donors. Vbeta (60) and Jbeta (13) primers were used in the PCR. Some clones are missing from TCRdb's copy, which holds only in-frame ones; the method was immunoSEQ multiplex PCR. The sample contains over 100,000 clones, roughly 70% of which appear only once. Remarks on this clone: Its antigen remains unknown.

Overall study results and limits: A later analysis linked around 17,000 TCR beta sequences to HLA alleles at 0.05 false discovery rate. It has been reported that TCR beta sequences accurately predicted the HLA-A and HLA-B alleles of most subjects.

The CDR3 has 15 residues. After removal of 1 base from V and 2 bases from J, the junction contained 2 bases not matched to a gene. The germline CDR1 and CDR2 sequences are SGHTA and FQGNSA. Sequences were obtained from PBMCs. The chain carries TRBV7-2 and TRBJ2-5; 9 bases line up with TRBD2. The clonotype originates from a man aged 25 to 40 in good health and CMV-seropositive. The CDR3 nucleotides read TGTGCCAGCAGCTTAGAGGCGGGGGGGCAAGAGACCCAGTACTTC. It yields the protein CASSLEAGGQETQYF.